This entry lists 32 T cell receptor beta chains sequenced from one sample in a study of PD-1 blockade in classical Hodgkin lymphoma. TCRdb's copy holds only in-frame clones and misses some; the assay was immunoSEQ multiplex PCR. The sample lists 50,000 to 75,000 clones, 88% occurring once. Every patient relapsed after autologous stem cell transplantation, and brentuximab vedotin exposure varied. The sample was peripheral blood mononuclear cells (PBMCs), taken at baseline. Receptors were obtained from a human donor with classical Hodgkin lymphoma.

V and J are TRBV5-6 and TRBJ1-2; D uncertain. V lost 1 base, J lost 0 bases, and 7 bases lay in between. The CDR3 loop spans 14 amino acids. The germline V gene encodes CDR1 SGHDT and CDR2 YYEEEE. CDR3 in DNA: TGTGCCAGCAGCTTGTTGGCGGCTAACTATGGCTACACCTTC. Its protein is CASSLLAANYGYTF.

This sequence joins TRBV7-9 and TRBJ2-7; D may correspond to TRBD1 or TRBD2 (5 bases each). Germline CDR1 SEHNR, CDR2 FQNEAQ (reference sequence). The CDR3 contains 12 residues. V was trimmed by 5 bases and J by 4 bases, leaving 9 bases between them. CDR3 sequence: CASSRDGYEQYF. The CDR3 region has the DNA TGTGCCAGCAGCAGGGACGGGTACGAGCAGTACTTC.

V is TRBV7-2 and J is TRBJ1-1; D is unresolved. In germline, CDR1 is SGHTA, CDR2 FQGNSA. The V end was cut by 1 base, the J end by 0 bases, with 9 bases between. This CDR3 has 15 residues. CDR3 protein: CASSLEGTLNTEAFF. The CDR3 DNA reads TGTGCCAGCAGCTTAGAAGGAACACTGAACACTGAAGCTTTCTTT.

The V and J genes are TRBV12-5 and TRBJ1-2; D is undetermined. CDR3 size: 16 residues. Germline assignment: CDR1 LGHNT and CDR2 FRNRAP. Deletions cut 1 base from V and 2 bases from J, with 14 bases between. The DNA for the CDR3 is TGTGCTAGTGGTTTGGCCCTTTTACAGTTAAACTATGGCTACACCTTC. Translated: CASGLALLQLNYGYTF.

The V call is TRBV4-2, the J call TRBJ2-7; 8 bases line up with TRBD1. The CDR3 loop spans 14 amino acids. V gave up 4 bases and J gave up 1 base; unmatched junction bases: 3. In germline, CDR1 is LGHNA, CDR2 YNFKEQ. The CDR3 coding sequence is TGTGCCAGCAGCCCCCGGGACAGGTCCTACGAGCAGTACTTC. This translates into CASSPRDRSYEQYF.

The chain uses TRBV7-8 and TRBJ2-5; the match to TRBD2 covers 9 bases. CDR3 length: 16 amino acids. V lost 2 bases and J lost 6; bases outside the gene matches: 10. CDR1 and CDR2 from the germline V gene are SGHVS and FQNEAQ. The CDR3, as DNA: TGTGCCAGCAGCTTAAGGTGGGCGGGGGGGACGAAGACCCAGTACTTC. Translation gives CASSLRWAGGTKTQYF.

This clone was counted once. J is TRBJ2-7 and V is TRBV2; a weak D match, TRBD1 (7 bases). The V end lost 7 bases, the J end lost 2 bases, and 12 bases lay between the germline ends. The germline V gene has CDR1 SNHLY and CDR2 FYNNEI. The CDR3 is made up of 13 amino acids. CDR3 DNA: TGTGCCAGCACGCAGGGGGGTCCCTACGAGCAGTACTTC. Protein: CASTQGGPYEQYF.

As DNA, the CDR3 is TGCGCCAGCAGCTTGGAGGCAGGGAATCTTATTCAGTACTTC. It is translated as CASSLEAGNLIQYF. The rearrangement uses TRBV5-1 and TRBJ2-4; TRBD1 is a possible D gene (5 bases). CDR3 length: 14 residues. The V gene's germline CDR1 is SGHRS and CDR2 YFSETQ. The V gene lost 0 bases and the J gene lost 10 bases, with 14 bases spanning the gap.

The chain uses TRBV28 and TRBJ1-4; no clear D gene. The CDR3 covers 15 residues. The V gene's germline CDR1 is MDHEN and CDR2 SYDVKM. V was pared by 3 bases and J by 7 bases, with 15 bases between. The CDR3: CASSLEPQRSEKLFF. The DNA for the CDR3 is TGTGCCAGCAGTTTGGAGCCCCAACGCAGTGAAAAACTGTTTTTT.

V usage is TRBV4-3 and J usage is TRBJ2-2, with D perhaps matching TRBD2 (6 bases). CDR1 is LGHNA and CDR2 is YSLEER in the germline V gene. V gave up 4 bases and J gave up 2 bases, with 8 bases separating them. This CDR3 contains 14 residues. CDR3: CASSRGLNTGELFF. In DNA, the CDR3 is TGCGCCAGCAGCCGCGGACTAAACACCGGGGAGCTGTTTTTT.

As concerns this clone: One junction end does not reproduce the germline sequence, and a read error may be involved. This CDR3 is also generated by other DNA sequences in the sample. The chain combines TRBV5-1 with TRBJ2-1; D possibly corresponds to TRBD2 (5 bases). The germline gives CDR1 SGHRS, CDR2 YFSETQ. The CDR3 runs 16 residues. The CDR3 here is CASSPEKLRGYNEQFF. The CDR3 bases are TGTGCCAGCAGCCCCGAGAAATTACGAGGGTACAATGAGCAGTTCTTC.

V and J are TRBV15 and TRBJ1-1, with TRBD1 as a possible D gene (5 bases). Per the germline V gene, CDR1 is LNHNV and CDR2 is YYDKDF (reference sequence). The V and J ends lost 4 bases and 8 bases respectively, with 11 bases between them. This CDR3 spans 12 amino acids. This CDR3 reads CATSIRDGEAFF. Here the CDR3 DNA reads TGTGCCACCAGCATCCGGGACGGAGAAGCTTTCTTT.

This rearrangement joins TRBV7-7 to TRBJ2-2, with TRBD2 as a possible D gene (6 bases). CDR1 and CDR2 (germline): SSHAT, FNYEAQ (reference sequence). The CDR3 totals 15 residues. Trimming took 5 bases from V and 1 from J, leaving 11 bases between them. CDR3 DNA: TGTGCCAGCAGCCCCCCGGGAGAGAACACCGGGGAGCTGTTTTTT. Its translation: CASSPPGENTGELFF. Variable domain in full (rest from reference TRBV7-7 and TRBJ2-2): GAGVSQSPRYKVTKRGQDVTLRCDPISSHATLYWYQQALGQGPEFLTYFNYEAQPDKSGLPSDRFSAERPEGSISTLTIQRTEQRDSAMYRCASSPPGENTGELFFGEGSRLTVL.

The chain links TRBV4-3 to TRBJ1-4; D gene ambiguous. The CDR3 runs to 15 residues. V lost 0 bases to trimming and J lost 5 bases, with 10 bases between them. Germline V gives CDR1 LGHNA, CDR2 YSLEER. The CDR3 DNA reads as TGCGCCAGCAGCCAAGACTGGGCAAAGAATGAAAAACTGTTTTTT. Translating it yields CASSQDWAKNEKLFF.

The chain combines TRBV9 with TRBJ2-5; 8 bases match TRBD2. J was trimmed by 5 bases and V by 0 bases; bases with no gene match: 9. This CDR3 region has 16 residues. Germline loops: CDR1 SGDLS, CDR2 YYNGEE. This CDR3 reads CASSVDVAGIGETQYF. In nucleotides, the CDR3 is TGTGCCAGCAGCGTAGATGTAGCGGGGATCGGCGAGACCCAGTACTTC.

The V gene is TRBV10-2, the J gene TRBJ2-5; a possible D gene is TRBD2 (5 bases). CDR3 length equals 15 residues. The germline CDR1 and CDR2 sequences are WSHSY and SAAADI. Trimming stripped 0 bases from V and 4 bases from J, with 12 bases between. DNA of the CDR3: TGCGCCAGCAGTGAGTCCCTAGCCCCCCGAGAGACCCAGTACTTC. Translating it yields CASSESLAPRETQYF.

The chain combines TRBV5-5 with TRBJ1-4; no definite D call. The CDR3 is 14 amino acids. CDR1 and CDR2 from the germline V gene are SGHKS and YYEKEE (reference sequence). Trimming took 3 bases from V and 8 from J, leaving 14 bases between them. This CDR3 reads CASSSGHPTEKLFF. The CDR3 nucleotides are TGTGCCAGCAGCTCGGGCCACCCAACGGAAAAACTGTTTTTT.

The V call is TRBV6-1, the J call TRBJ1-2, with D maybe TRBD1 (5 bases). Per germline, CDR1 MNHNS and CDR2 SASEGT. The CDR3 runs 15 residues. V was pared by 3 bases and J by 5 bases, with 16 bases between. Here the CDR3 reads CASSDGGELHYGYTF. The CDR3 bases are TGTGCCAGCAGTGACGGGGGGGAACTACATTATGGCTACACCTTC.

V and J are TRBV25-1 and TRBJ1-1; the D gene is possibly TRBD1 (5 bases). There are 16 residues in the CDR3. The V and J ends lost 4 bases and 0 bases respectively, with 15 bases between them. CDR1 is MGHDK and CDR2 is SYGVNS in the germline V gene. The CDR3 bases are TGTGCCAGCAGTGCGTTGCCGGGGACGGTGAACACTGAAGCTTTCTTT. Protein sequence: CASSALPGTVNTEAFF.

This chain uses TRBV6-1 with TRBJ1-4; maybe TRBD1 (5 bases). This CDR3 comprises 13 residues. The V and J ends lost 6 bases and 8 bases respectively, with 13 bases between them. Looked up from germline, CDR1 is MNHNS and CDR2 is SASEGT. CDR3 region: CASSVDGGEKLFF. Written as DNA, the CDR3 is TGTGCCAGCAGCGTGGACGGGGGAGAAAAACTGTTTTTT.

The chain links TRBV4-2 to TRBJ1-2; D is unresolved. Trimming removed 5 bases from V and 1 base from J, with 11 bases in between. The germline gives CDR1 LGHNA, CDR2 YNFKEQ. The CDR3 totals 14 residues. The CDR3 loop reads CASSLTRFNYGYTF. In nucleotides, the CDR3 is TGTGCCAGCAGCTTAACAAGATTTAACTATGGCTACACCTTC.

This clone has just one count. The DNA of the CDR3 is TGTGCCTGGAGTCGGGGGGGAATCCTTATGAACACTGAAGCTTTCTTT. Amino acid sequence: CAWSRGGILMNTEAFF. The rearrangement uses TRBV30 and TRBJ1-1; D is possibly TRBD1 (5 bases). The germline gives CDR1 GTSNPN, CDR2 SVGIG (reference sequence). CDR3 length equals 16 residues. V was clipped by 2 bases and J by 0 bases, with 16 bases between them.

CDR3 in amino acids: CASSLGSGFRTDTQYF. The CDR3 nucleotides are TGTGCCAGCAGCTTAGGTAGCGGTTTCCGCACAGATACGCAGTATTTT. The chain couples TRBV11-3 to TRBJ2-3, with a weak D call TRBD2 (6 bases). This CDR3 has 16 amino acids. In germline, CDR1 is SGHNT, CDR2 YENEEA. Trimming stripped 1 base from V and 1 base from J, with 12 bases between.

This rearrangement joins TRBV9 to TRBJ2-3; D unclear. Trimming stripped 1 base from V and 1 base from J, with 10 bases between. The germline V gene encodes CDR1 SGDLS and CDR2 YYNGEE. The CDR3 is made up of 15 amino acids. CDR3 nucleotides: TGTGCCAGCAGCGTAAGTGGGCGTGGCACAGATACGCAGTATTTT. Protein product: CASSVSGRGTDTQYF.

The CDR3 region is CASRVTDTQYF. Here the CDR3 DNA reads TGTGCCAGCAGGGTTACAGATACGCAGTATTTT. The chain recombines TRBV27 with TRBJ2-3, with unresolved D. V was shortened by 6 bases and J by 3 bases, with 4 bases between the two germline ends. The CDR3 consists of 11 residues. Germline V gene data show CDR1 as MNHEY and CDR2 as SMNVEV (reference sequence).

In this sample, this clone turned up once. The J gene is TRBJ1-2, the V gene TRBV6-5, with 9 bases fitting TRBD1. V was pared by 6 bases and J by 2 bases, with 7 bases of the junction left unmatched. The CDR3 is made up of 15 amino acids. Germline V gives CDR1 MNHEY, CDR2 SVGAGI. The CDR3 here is CASRETGGSNYGYTF. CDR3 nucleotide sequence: TGTGCCAGCAGGGAAACAGGGGGCTCGAACTATGGCTACACCTTC.

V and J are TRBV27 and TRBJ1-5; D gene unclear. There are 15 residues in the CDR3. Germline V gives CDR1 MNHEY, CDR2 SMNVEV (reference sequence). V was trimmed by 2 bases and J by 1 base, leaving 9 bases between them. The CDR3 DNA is TGTGCCAGCAGTTTACAAGGTCAGAGCAATCAGCCCCAGCATTTT. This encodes CASSLQGQSNQPQHF.

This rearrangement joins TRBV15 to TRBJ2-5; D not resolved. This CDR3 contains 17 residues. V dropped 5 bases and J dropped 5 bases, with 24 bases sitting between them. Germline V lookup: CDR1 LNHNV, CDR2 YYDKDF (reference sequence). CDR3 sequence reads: CATSPIGSRVPSETQYF. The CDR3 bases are TGTGCCACCAGCCCGATTGGGTCACGAGTACCGTCGGAGACCCAGTACTTC. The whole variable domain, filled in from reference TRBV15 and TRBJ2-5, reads DAMVIQNPRYQVTQFGKPVTLSCSQTLNHNVMYWYQQKSSQAPKLLFHYYDKDFNNEADTPDNFQSRRPNTSFCFLDIRSPGLGDTAMYLCATSPIGSRVPSETQYFGPGTRLLVL.

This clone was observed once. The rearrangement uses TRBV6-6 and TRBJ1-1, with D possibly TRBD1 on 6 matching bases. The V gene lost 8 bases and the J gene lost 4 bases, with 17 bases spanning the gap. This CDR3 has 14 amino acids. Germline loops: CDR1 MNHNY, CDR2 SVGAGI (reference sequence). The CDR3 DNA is TGTGCCAGCTCAATGGGGGGCCTAGGCACTGAAGCTTTCTTT. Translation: CASSMGGLGTEAFF.

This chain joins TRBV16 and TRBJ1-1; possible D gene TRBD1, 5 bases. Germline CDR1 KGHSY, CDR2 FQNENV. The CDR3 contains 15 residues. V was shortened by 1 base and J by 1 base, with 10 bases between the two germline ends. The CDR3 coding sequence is TGTGCCAGCAGCCAATACACAGGAGAGAACACTGAAGCTTTCTTT. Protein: CASSQYTGENTEAFF.

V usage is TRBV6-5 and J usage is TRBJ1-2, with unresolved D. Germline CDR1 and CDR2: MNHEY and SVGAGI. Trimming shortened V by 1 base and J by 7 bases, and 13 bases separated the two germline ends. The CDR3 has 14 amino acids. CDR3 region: CASSYLLGSGGYTF. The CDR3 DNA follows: TGTGCCAGCAGTTACTTGTTGGGCTCGGGTGGCTACACCTTC.

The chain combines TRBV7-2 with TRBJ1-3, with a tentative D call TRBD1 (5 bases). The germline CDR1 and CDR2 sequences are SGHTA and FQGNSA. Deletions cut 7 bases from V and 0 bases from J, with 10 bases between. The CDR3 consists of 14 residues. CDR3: CASTPGFSGNTIYF. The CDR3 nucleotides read TGTGCCAGCACCCCAGGGTTCTCTGGAAACACCATATATTTT.